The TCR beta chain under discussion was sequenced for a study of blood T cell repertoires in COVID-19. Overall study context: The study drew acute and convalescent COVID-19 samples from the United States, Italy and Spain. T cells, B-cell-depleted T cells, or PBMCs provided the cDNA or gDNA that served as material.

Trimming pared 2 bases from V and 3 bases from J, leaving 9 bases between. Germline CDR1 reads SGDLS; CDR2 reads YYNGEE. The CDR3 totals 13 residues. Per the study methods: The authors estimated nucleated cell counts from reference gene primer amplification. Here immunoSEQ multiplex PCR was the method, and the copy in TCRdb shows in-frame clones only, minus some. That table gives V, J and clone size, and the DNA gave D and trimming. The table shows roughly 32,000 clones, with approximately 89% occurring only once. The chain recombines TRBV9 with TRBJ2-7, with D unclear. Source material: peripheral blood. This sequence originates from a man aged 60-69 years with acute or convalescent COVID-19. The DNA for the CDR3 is TGTGCCAGCAGCGTCGCGAGGAACTACGAGCAGTACTTC. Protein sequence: CASSVARNYEQYF. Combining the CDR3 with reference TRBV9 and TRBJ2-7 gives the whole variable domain DSGVTQTPKHLITATGQRVTLRCSPRSGDLSVYWYQQSLDQGLQFLIQYYNGEERAKGNILERFSAQQFPDLHSELNLSSLELGDSALYFCASSVARNYEQYFGPGTRLTVT.